The 5 T cell receptor beta chains listed next were all sequenced from one sample in a study of T cell responses to AZD1222 COVID-19 vaccine. Generated by immunoSEQ multiplex PCR, the TCRdb table keeps only in-frame clones and is missing some. The sample carries about 130,000 clones, around 87% recorded once. Sequences were derived from peripheral blood, sampled on day 0 of AZD1222 vaccination. Receptors were obtained from an adult in good health.

This chain uses TRBV6-5 with TRBJ2-2, with TRBD1 as a possible D gene (6 bases). The CDR3 has 15 amino acids. Between the trimmed V and J ends, which lost 4 bases and 3 bases, there was a span of 12 bases. Germline assignment: CDR1 MNHEY and CDR2 SVGAGI. CDR3 sequence (DNA): TGTGCCAGCAGTTCCATAGAGGGGGACACCGGGGAGCTGTTTTTT. As protein: CASSSIEGDTGELFF.

This chain connects TRBV2 to TRBJ1-1; tentative D call: TRBD1 (5 bases). The CDR3 spans 12 residues. Trimming took 5 bases from V and 6 from J, leaving 10 bases between them. Germline assignment: CDR1 SNHLY and CDR2 FYNNEI. The CDR3 loop reads CASSLQGSEAFF. The DNA for the CDR3 is TGTGCCAGCAGTCTTCAGGGATCTGAAGCTTTCTTT.

The V call is TRBV5-4, the J call TRBJ2-7; TRBD1 might be the D (6 bases). Germline V CDR1 and CDR2: SGHNT, YYREEE (reference sequence). The CDR3 totals 13 residues. Trimming cost V 3 bases and J 6 bases, with 13 bases left between them. CDR3 loop: CASSWGHRAEQYF. CDR3 nucleotides: TGTGCCAGCAGCTGGGGACATCGCGCCGAGCAGTACTTC.

V is TRBV27 and J is TRBJ1-2, with 7 bases aligning to TRBD1. Losses at the gene ends were 5 bases for V and 6 bases for J; bases not matched to a gene: 0. The length of the CDR3 is 11 residues. Germline V gene data show CDR1 as MNHEY and CDR2 as SMNVEV (reference sequence). CDR3 in amino acids: CASSRGHGYTF. DNA for the CDR3: TGTGCCAGCAGTAGGGGGCATGGCTACACCTTC.

This clone showed up just once. This rearrangement joins TRBV5-5 to TRBJ2-2; D not resolved. Germline lookup yields CDR1 SGHKS and CDR2 YYEKEE (reference sequence). This CDR3 is 14 amino acids long. The V end was cut by 0 bases, the J end by 8 bases, with 11 bases between. DNA for the CDR3: TGTGCCAGCAGCTTGGCGACGGATGCTGGGGAGCTGTTTTTT. Protein sequence: CASSLATDAGELFF.